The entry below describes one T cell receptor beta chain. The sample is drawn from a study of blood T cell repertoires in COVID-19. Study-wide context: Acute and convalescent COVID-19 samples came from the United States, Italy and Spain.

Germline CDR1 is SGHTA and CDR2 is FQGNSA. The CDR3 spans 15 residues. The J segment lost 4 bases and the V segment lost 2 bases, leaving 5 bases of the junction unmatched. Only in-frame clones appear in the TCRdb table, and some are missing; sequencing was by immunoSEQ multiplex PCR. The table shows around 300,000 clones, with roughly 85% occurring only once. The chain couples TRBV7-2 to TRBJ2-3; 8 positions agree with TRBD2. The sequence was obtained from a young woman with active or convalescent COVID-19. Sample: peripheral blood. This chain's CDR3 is CASSLYSGDSDTQYF. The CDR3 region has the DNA TGTGCCAGCAGCTTATATAGCGGGGACTCAGATACGCAGTATTTT.